The clone carrying this TCR beta chain was seen just once. Its antigen is as yet unknown. The data belong to a study of cytomegalovirus exposure and HLA in healthy donors. On the study more broadly: About 83 million unique TCRs from HLA-typed donors made up an early data release. Overall study findings and caveats: In vitro experiments confirmed that three CMV-associated chains were specific for CMV antigens.

PCR was performed using 60 Vbeta and 13 Jbeta primers. The table came from immunoSEQ multiplex PCR; TCRdb's copy has only in-frame clones and leaves some out. The sample consists of under 200,000 clones, approximately 73% of them appearing once. There are 15 residues in the CDR3. V lost 0 bases, J lost 7 bases, and 5 bases stayed unmatched. Germline CDR1 and CDR2: MDHEN and SYDVKM. J is TRBJ2-1 and V is TRBV28; 8 nucleotides agree with TRBD1. Sample: PBMCs. The receptor comes from a middle-aged man in good health and CMV-seronegative. CDR3 in amino acids: CASSLWDRDGNEQFF. CDR3 in DNA: TGTGCCAGCAGTTTATGGGACAGGGATGGTAATGAGCAGTTCTTC.